Below, one T cell receptor (beta chain) is given with its context. The record originates from a study of OX40 agonist ivuxolimab in advanced cancers. TCRdb keeps only in-frame clones here, not all; method: immunoSEQ multiplex PCR. This sample has more than 50,000 clones, with approximately 90% found just once. Specimen: CD4+ or CD8+ T cells sorted from blood, collected in a trial of the OX40 agonist ivuxolimab. This receptor was identified in an adult with an advanced solid tumor such as melanoma, head and neck, liver or kidney cancer.

The CDR3 loop is CASSDVSSNQPQHF. CDR3 bases: TGTGCCAGCAGTGATGTGAGTAGCAATCAGCCCCAGCATTTT. V is TRBV2 and J is TRBJ1-5, with D unclear. CDR1 and CDR2 from the germline V gene are SNHLY and FYNNEI. V was pared by 3 bases and J by 0 bases, with 6 bases between. The CDR3 spans 14 residues.